This T cell receptor beta chain was recorded in a study of cytomegalovirus exposure and HLA in healthy donors. Study-wide findings and caveats: By HLA locus, TCR association rates varied in a later analysis, with DRB1 showing the most and HLA-C the fewest.

The study ran its PCR with 60 Vbeta and 13 Jbeta primers. Clones were read by immunoSEQ multiplex PCR, and TCRdb kept only the in-frame ones, dropping some. The sample has roughly 120,000 clones, 65% to 85% seen once. On this clone: The antigen is not known.

The sample taken for sequencing was PBMCs. The TCR comes from a man aged 50 to 59 in good health and CMV-seropositive.

This CDR3 reads CASSTGGGRQFF. The CDR3 coding sequence is TGTGCCAGCTCGACAGGGGGCGGGAGGCAGTTCTTC. This chain uses TRBV18 with TRBJ2-1, with TRBD1 matching 10 bases. The CDR3 covers 12 residues. Germline V gene lookup returns CDR1 KGHSH and CDR2 LQKENI. J lost 12 bases, V lost 6 bases, and 5 bases had no gene match.